This T cell receptor (beta chain) was documented in a study of T-cell reconstitution after alpha-beta-depleted transplantation in children. Unique molecular identifiers were used to barcode this TCRbeta library. TCRdb analysed the PCR reads with MiXCR anew, one entry per CDR3 protein. The profile covers fewer than 750,000 distinct CDR3 sequences, with more than 20% appearing a single time and over 12% taken by the ten largest. The study's findings and limits: At around two months after transplant, the alpha-beta T cells were reportedly derived from several hundred expanded clones that came from non-depleted graft cells. A year post-transplant, T-cell counts and diversity derived mostly from newly produced T cells.

This clonotype was seen many times. Its antigen is still unknown. CDR1 and CDR2 from the germline V gene are DFQATT and SNEGSKA (reference sequence). Unmatched junction bases numbered 13, after V lost 6 bases and J lost 7 bases. The CDR3 sequence is 15 residues long. The TCR sequence derives from a boy under two years old who had a stem cell transplant for acute myeloid leukemia, so the T cells may come from the graft donor. The sequencing used PBMCs, mostly from graft donor cells, collected 360 days after TCRalphabeta/CD19-depleted stem cell transplant. The J gene is TRBJ2-1, the V gene TRBV20-1; 9 positions agree with TRBD1. CDR3 amino acids: CSAEPDRGFGNEQFF. DNA of the CDR3: TGCAGTGCCGAGCCGGACAGGGGTTTTGGGAATGAGCAGTTCTTC.